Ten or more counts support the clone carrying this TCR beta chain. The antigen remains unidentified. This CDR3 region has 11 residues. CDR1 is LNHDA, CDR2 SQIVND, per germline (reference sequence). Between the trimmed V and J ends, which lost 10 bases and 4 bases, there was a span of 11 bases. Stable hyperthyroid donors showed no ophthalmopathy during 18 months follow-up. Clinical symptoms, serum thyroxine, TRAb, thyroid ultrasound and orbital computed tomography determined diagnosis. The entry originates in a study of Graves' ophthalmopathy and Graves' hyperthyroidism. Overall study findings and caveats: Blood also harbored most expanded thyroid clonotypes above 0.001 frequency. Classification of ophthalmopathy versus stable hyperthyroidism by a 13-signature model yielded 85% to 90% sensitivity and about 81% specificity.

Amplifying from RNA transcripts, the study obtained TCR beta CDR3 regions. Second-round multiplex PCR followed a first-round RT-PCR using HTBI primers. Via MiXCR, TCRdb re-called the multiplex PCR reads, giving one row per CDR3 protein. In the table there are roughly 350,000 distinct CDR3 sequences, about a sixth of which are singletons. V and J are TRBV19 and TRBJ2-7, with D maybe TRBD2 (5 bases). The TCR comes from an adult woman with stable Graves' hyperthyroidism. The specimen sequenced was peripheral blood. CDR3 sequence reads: CATQGGYEQYF. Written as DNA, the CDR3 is TGTGCCACCCAAGGCGGGTACGAGCAGTACTTC.